Each of the 3 T cell receptor beta chains below was sequenced from the same sample in a study of T cells in Graves' hyperthyroidism and ophthalmopathy. TCR beta CDR3 region amplification was performed from RNA transcripts. HTBI primers drove first-round RT-PCR of the TCR CDR3. TCRdb called the multiplex PCR reads again in MiXCR, with one record for every CDR3 protein. The table lists hundreds of thousands of distinct CDR3 sequences, roughly 15% of them singletons, with approximately 13% in the top ten. The sample comprised blood. The receptors were sampled from a man aged 18 to 29 with Graves' ophthalmopathy.

The chain has TRBV4-1 and TRBJ1-1; 8 nucleotides agree with TRBD1. The CDR3 totals 14 residues. J lost 5 bases, V lost 0 bases, and 2 bases had no gene match. Germline V gene lookup returns CDR1 MGHRA and CDR2 YSYEKL. CDR3 loop: CASSQEQGATEAFF. DNA for the CDR3: TGCGCCAGCAGCCAAGAGCAGGGGGCAACTGAAGCTTTCTTT.

The CDR3: CASSELVPGELFF. CDR3 nucleotides: TGTGCCAGCAGTGAACTGGTCCCCGGGGAGCTGTTTTTT. The rearrangement links TRBV6-1 to TRBJ2-2, with D uncertain. This CDR3 has 13 amino acids. CDR1 and CDR2 from the germline V gene are MNHNS and SASEGT. V was pared by 2 bases and J by 6 bases, with 7 bases between.

Many counts were recorded for this clonotype. The rearrangement uses TRBV7-8 and TRBJ2-5, with D possibly TRBD1 on 6 matching bases. V shed 2 bases and J shed 3 bases, with 10 bases lying between them. CDR1 is SGHVS, CDR2 FQNEAQ, per germline. This CDR3 is 14 amino acids long. The CDR3 loop is CASSLRDTKETQYF. As DNA, the CDR3 is TGTGCCAGCAGCTTAAGGGACACCAAAGAGACCCAGTACTTC.